The 19 T cell receptor beta chains in this list originate from one sample, sequenced in a study of cytomegalovirus exposure and HLA in healthy donors. PCR was performed using 60 Vbeta and 13 Jbeta primers. Generated by immunoSEQ multiplex PCR, the TCRdb table keeps only in-frame clones and is missing some. This sample yields 95,000 to 100,000 clones, of which 65% to 80% are seen a single time; 1.5% to 2% belongs to the top ten. The sample was PBMCs. All receptors come from a woman aged 40 to 55 in good health and CMV-seronegative.

With regard to this clone: The junction shows a germline mismatch at one end, possibly a read error. The chain employs TRBV7-7 and TRBJ1-6; TRBD1 aligns across 11 bases. From germline, CDR1 is SSHAT and CDR2 FNYEAQ (reference sequence). This CDR3 spans 14 amino acids. The CDR3 region has the DNA TGTGCTAGCAGCGCCGGGACAGGGGGTACACCCCTCCACTTT. This gives the protein CASSAGTGGTPLHF. Combining the CDR3 with reference TRBV7-7 and TRBJ1-6 gives the whole variable domain GAGVSQSPRYKVTKRGQDVTLRCDPISSHATLYWYQQALGQGPEFLTYFNYEAQPDKSGLPSDRFSAERPEGSISTLTIQRTEQRDSAMYRCASSAGTGGTPLHFGNGTRLTVT.

This clone was seen more than once but under ten times. J is TRBJ2-1 and V is TRBV7-2; TRBD2 agrees at 12 bases. CDR3 size: 17 residues. The germline CDR1 and CDR2 sequences are SGHTA and FQGNSA. J was trimmed by 7 bases and V by 1 base; bases with no gene match: 8. CDR3: CASSLVASGGAGNEQFF. The CDR3 nucleotides are TGTGCCAGCAGCTTAGTGGCTAGCGGGGGGGCAGGTAATGAGCAGTTCTTC.

J is TRBJ1-3 and V is TRBV5-1, with D possibly TRBD1 on 5 matching bases. CDR3 length: 15 amino acids. V gave up 4 bases and J gave up 1 base, with 12 bases separating them. CDR1 is SGHRS, CDR2 YFSETQ, per germline. DNA for the CDR3: TGCGCCAGCAGCCCCTCGCCAGGGTCTGGAAACACCATATATTTT. Its translation: CASSPSPGSGNTIYF.

The genes are TRBV27 and TRBJ1-1; TRBD1 might be the D (5 bases). The CDR3 consists of 14 residues. Trimming cost V 1 base and J 7 bases, with 13 bases left between them. The V gene's germline CDR1 is MNHEY and CDR2 SMNVEV (reference sequence). Written as DNA, the CDR3 is TGTGCCAGCAGTTTATATCAGGGAGGGGTTGAAGCTTTCTTT. As protein: CASSLYQGGVEAFF.

This clone was recorded only once. The rearrangement uses TRBV19 and TRBJ2-2; 10 bases map to TRBD1. The V segment lost 5 bases and the J segment 5 bases; nucleotides outside the gene matches: 5. Germline lookup yields CDR1 LNHDA and CDR2 SQIVND (reference sequence). The CDR3 contains 15 residues. In DNA form, the CDR3 reads TGTGCCAGTAGTCCCCGGGGACAGGGGACCGGGGAGCTGTTTTTT. Translation: CASSPRGQGTGELFF.

This clone appeared once. The chain couples TRBV6-5 to TRBJ2-3; weak D call: TRBD1 (5 bases). Deletions cut 0 bases from V and 5 bases from J, with 9 bases between. The CDR3 loop spans 14 amino acids. The germline CDR1 and CDR2 sequences are MNHEY and SVGAGI. The CDR3 sequence: CASSYSRDGDTQYF. Here the CDR3 DNA reads TGTGCCAGCAGTTACTCCAGGGATGGAGATACGCAGTATTTT.

This rearrangement joins TRBV6-6 to TRBJ2-5; D might be TRBD1 (6 bases). The CDR3 extends over 16 amino acids. V was shortened by 0 bases and J by 7 bases, with 18 bases between the two germline ends. Germline V lookup: CDR1 MNHNY, CDR2 SVGAGI (reference sequence). In DNA form, the CDR3 reads TGTGCCAGCAGTTACTCGGGGGCAGGGGAAGGAGGGACCCAGTACTTC. Protein: CASSYSGAGEGGTQYF.

The chain carries TRBV5-4 and TRBJ2-2, with a tentative D call TRBD1 (6 bases). V lost 4 bases and J 0 bases, leaving 13 bases between the germline ends. The CDR3 has 16 amino acids. The germline CDR1 and CDR2 sequences are SGHNT and YYREEE (reference sequence). The CDR3 spells CASSRPGTPNTGELFF. In DNA, the CDR3 is TGTGCCAGCAGCCGTCCCGGGACACCGAACACCGGGGAGCTGTTTTTT.

Written as DNA, the CDR3 is TGTGCCAGCAGCTTAGATCGGGCGGGGGGCCAAGAGACCCAGTACTTC. Its protein is CASSLDRAGGQETQYF. J is TRBJ2-5 and V is TRBV11-2; 8 nucleotides align to TRBD2. Germline assignment: CDR1 SGHAT and CDR2 FQNNGV. The V gene end was trimmed by 0 bases and the J gene end by 1 base; junction bases not matched to a gene: 4. CDR3 length: 16 residues. The full variable domain, completed using reference TRBV11-2 and TRBJ2-5, is EAGVAQSPRYKIIEKRQSVAFWCNPISGHATLYWYQQILGQGPKLLIQFQNNGVVDDSQLPKDRFSAERLKGVDSTLKIQPAKLEDSAVYLCASSLDRAGGQETQYFGPGTRLLVL.

This clone was found once. This chain connects TRBV4-2 to TRBJ2-1; 12 nucleotides align to TRBD2. The V segment lost 6 bases and the J segment 8 bases; nucleotides outside the gene matches: 11. The CDR3 sequence is 16 residues long. CDR1 is LGHNA, CDR2 YNFKEQ, per germline. The CDR3 region is CASRSGTSGSRDEQFF. The CDR3 bases are TGTGCCAGCAGAAGTGGGACTAGCGGGTCTCGAGATGAGCAGTTCTTC.

The gene calls are TRBV27 and TRBJ2-1, with 10 bases lining up with TRBD2. The length of the CDR3 is 16 residues. V lost 8 bases to trimming and J lost 0 bases; unmatched junction nucleotides: 7. Germline V gene data show CDR1 as MNHEY and CDR2 as SMNVEV (reference sequence). Here the CDR3 DNA reads TGTGCCAGCGGGTTATTAGCGGGAGGCTCCTACAATGAGCAGTTCTTC. Protein product: CASGLLAGGSYNEQFF.

The gene calls are TRBV30 and TRBJ2-7, with D maybe TRBD1 (6 bases). Trimming removed 3 bases at V and 0 bases at J, with 12 bases between. The germline V gene encodes CDR1 GTSNPN and CDR2 SVGIG (reference sequence). The CDR3 spans 14 residues. The CDR3 sequence: CAWSADRISYEQYF. DNA for the CDR3: TGTGCCTGGAGCGCGGACAGAATCTCCTACGAGCAGTACTTC.

The genes are TRBV4-2 and TRBJ2-7; maybe TRBD1 (8 bases). Germline V gene sequence: CDR1 LGHNA, CDR2 YNFKEQ. The CDR3 length is 15 residues. Trimming removed 3 bases at V and 1 base at J, with 13 bases between. CDR3 sequence (DNA): TGTGCCAGCAGCCATGGACAGGGAGGGTCCTACGAGCAGTACTTC. It translates to CASSHGQGGSYEQYF.

This sequence joins TRBV28 and TRBJ2-1; 11 positions agree with TRBD2. The V gene's germline CDR1 is MDHEN and CDR2 SYDVKM. V shed 4 bases and J 5 bases; nucleotides not matched to a gene: 10. The CDR3 totals 17 residues. CDR3 loop: CASSYPLAGGPHNEQFF. CDR3 DNA: TGTGCCAGCAGTTACCCGCTAGCGGGAGGACCTCACAATGAGCAGTTCTTC. The full variable domain, rest sourced from reference TRBV28 and TRBJ2-1, is DVKVTQSSRYLVKRTGEKVFLECVQDMDHENMFWYRQDPGLGLRLIYFSYDVKMKEKGDIPEGYSVSREKKERFSLILESASTNQTSMYLCASSYPLAGGPHNEQFFGPGTRLTVL.

The V gene is TRBV9, the J gene TRBJ1-4; D is unclear. The CDR3 contains 13 residues. In germline, CDR1 is SGDLS, CDR2 YYNGEE. The ends were cut back, 2 bases at V and 4 bases at J, with 6 bases in the middle. CDR3: CASSVGLNEKLFF. In DNA, the CDR3 is TGTGCCAGCAGCGTTGGACTTAATGAAAAACTGTTTTTT.

The chain recombines TRBV5-1 with TRBJ2-5, with TRBD1 matching 9 bases. The CDR3 runs to 14 residues. V lost 6 bases to trimming and J lost 5 bases; unmatched junction nucleotides: 8. In germline, CDR1 is SGHRS, CDR2 YFSETQ. CDR3 nucleotides: TGCGCCAGCACCCGACAGGGGGGACGCGAGACCCAGTACTTC. Amino acids: CASTRQGGRETQYF.

The CDR3 loop is CASSGGTGRLDEQYF. As DNA, the CDR3 is TGTGCCAGCAGCGGGGGGACAGGGAGGTTGGACGAGCAGTACTTC. The genes are TRBV11-3 and TRBJ2-7; the match to TRBD1 covers 9 bases. This CDR3 is 15 amino acids long. Germline trimming cut 5 bases from V and 5 bases from J; bases unmatched to any gene: 10. Germline loops: CDR1 SGHNT, CDR2 YENEEA.

CDR3 in DNA: TGCGCCAGCGGGTTCAGCGGGAGCCTTAACACCGGGGAGCTGTTTTTT. Protein sequence: CASGFSGSLNTGELFF. This chain links TRBV5-1 with TRBJ2-2; 8 bases agree with TRBD2. The CDR3 length is 16 residues. Germline lookup yields CDR1 SGHRS and CDR2 YFSETQ. V was pared by 7 bases and J by 2 bases, with 10 bases of the junction left unmatched.

This chain links TRBV6-5 with TRBJ1-1; 7 bases line up with TRBD1. The ends lost 5 bases at V and 4 bases at J; junction bases unmatched: 4. The length of the CDR3 is 13 residues. CDR1 is MNHEY, CDR2 SVGAGI, per germline. CDR3 in amino acids: CASSADRTTEAFF. For the CDR3, the DNA is TGTGCCAGCAGTGCGGACAGGACCACTGAAGCTTTCTTT.